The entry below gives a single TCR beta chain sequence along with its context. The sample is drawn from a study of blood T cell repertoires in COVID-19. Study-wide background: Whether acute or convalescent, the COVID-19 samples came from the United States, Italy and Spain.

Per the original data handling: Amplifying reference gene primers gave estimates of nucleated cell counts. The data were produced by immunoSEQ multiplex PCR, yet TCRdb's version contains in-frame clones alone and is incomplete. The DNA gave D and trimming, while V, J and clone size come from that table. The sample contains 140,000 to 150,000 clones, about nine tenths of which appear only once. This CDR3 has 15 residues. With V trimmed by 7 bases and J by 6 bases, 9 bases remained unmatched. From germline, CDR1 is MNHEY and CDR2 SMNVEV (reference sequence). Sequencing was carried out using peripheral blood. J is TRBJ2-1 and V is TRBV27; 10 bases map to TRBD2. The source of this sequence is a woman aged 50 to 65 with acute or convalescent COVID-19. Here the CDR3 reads CASTPSRLAGNEQFF. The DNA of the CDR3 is TGTGCCAGCACCCCCAGCCGACTAGCGGGCAATGAGCAGTTCTTC.